These T cell receptor beta chains were read from a single sample in a study of T cells expressing NK-cell markers. TCRdb re-called the 5' RACE reads and catalogs CDR3 proteins one per entry, DNA excluded. This table holds about 540,000 distinct CDR3 sequences. The specimen was blood T cells: a sorted CD56 or NKG2C T cell subset, CD4+ or CD8+ T cells, or bulk PBMC T cells (not recorded which). These receptors originate from a man in his late teens or twenties in good health. Each CDR3 is given with its conserved first and last residue.

j_gene: TRBJ2-7; v_gene: TRBV21-1; CDR3aa: CASNPGLRVYEQYF
j_gene: TRBJ2-6; v_gene: TRBV6-5; CDR3aa: CASSPGVANVLTF
j_gene: TRBJ2-2; v_gene: TRBV25-1; CDR3aa: CASSVRAASTGELFF
j_gene: TRBJ2-5; v_gene: TRBV21-1; CDR3aa: CASSKYRGRETQYF
j_gene: TRBJ2-4; v_gene: TRBV28; CDR3aa: CASSLGGGNIQYF
j_gene: TRBJ2-6; v_gene: TRBV4-2; CDR3aa: CASSQVGTVYSGANVLTF
j_gene: TRBJ2-3; v_gene: TRBV7-2; CDR3aa: CASSLAGVRSGSTDTQYF
j_gene: TRBJ2-1; v_gene: TRBV29-1; CDR3aa: CSVYPRTSGRANEQFF
j_gene: TRBJ1-4; v_gene: TRBV18; CDR3aa: CASSPWGRTNEKLFF
j_gene: TRBJ2-1; v_gene: TRBV19; CDR3aa: CASSKLAPGFIGEQFF
j_gene: TRBJ1-1; v_gene: TRBV6-5; CDR3aa: CASSIRANTEAFF
j_gene: TRBJ2-4; v_gene: TRBV20-1; CDR3aa: CSGGAAGSLAKNIQYF
j_gene: TRBJ2-1; v_gene: TRBV28; CDR3aa: CASSFRLGQYNEQFF
j_gene: TRBJ2-4; v_gene: TRBV5-4; CDR3aa: CASSRPGTGNFQYF
j_gene: TRBJ2-1; v_gene: TRBV12-3/TRBV12-4; CDR3aa: CASSPRSAGGPNEQFF
j_gene: TRBJ2-3; v_gene: TRBV7-2; CDR3aa: CASTPTDTQYF
j_gene: TRBJ2-1; v_gene: TRBV3-1; CDR3aa: CASSYYQGNNEQFF
j_gene: TRBJ2-7; v_gene: TRBV12-3/TRBV12-4; CDR3aa: CASSHWTSGAGYEQYF
j_gene: TRBJ1-1; v_gene: TRBV18; CDR3aa: CASSRHRARNTEAFF
j_gene: TRBJ2-1; v_gene: TRBV4-1; CDR3aa: CASSQGRENEQFF
j_gene: TRBJ2-2; v_gene: TRBV20-1; CDR3aa: CSAPHLAGEWTGELFF
j_gene: TRBJ2-7; v_gene: TRBV15; CDR3aa: CATSDRTSGSEQYF
j_gene: TRBJ1-6; v_gene: TRBV20-1; CDR3aa: CSVEGGLYNSPLHF
j_gene: TRBJ2-1; v_gene: TRBV2; CDR3aa: CASSDAPLAGDSYNEQFF
j_gene: TRBJ2-5; v_gene: TRBV20-1; CDR3aa: CSATLLGLTGETQYF
j_gene: TRBJ2-1; v_gene: TRBV10-3; CDR3aa: CAICRTSGATEQFF
j_gene: TRBJ2-1; v_gene: TRBV18; CDR3aa: CASSQKTSDYNEQFF
j_gene: TRBJ1-4; v_gene: TRBV28; CDR3aa: CASSFGTGLGKLFF
j_gene: TRBJ2-7; v_gene: TRBV6-2/TRBV6-3; CDR3aa: CATGDNSYEQYF
j_gene: TRBJ2-1; v_gene: TRBV29-1; CDR3aa: CSVKGLNNEQFF
j_gene: TRBJ2-3; v_gene: TRBV20-1; CDR3aa: CSARDQTPTDTQYF
j_gene: TRBJ2-2; v_gene: TRBV25-1; CDR3aa: CASTAAGSTGELFF